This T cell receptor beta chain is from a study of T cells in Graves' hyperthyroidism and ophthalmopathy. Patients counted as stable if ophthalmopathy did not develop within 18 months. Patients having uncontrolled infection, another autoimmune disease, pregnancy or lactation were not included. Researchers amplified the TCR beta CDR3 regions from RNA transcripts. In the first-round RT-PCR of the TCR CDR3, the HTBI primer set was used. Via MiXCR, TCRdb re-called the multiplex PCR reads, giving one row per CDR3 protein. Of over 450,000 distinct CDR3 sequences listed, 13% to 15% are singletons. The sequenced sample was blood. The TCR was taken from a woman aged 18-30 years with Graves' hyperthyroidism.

The CDR3 DNA sequence: TGTGCCAGCACCAAAGGGACAGGGGCGACGGTCTATGGCTACACCTTC. Translated: CASTKGTGATVYGYTF. This rearrangement joins TRBV27 to TRBJ1-2; TRBD1 agrees at 10 bases. The CDR3 length is 16 residues. CDR1 and CDR2 from the germline V gene are MNHEY and SMNVEV (reference sequence). With 7 bases clipped from V and 4 bases from J, the junction kept 12 bases outside the gene matches.